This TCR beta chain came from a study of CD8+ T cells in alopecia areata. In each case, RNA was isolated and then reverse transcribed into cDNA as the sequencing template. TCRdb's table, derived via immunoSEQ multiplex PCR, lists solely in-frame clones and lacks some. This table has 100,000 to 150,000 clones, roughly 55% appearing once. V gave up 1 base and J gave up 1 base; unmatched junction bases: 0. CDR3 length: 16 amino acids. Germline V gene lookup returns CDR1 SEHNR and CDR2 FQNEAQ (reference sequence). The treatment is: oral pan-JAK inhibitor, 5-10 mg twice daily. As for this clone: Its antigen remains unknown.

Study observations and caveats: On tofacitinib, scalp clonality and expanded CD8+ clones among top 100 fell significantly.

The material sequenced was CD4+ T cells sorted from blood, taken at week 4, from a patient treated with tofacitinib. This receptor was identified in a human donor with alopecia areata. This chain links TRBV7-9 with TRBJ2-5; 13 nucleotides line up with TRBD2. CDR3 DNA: TGTGCCAGCAGCTTAGGACTAGCGGGGGGCCAAGAGACCCAGTACTTC. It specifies CASSLGLAGGQETQYF. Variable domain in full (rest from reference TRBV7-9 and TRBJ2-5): DTGVSQNPRHKITKRGQNVTFRCDPISEHNRLYWYRQTLGQGPEFLTYFQNEAQLEKSRLLSDRFSAERPKGSFSTLEIQRTEQGDSAMYLCASSLGLAGGQETQYFGPGTRLLVL.